The source of this T cell receptor (beta chain) is a study of blood T cell repertoires in COVID-19. Study-level information: Researchers got acute and convalescent COVID-19 samples from the United States, Italy and Spain.

In the authors' methods: Using reference gene primer amplification, nucleated cell counts were estimated. Sequenced by immunoSEQ multiplex PCR; TCRdb stores in-frame clones only, minus some. That table gives V, J and clone size, and the DNA gave D and trimming. The sample comprises roughly 150,000 clones, more than 65% of which are singletons, and 7.2% rests with the top ten. V was pared by 3 bases and J by 5 bases, with 12 bases between. The CDR3 has 14 amino acids. CDR1 is LNHDA, CDR2 SQIVND, per germline (reference sequence). This clone was detected once. The clonotype was recovered from a woman between 50 and 59 years old in a cohort sampled during active or convalescent COVID-19. The gene calls are TRBV19 and TRBJ2-3, with D possibly being TRBD2 (5 bases). The source material was peripheral blood. This CDR3 reads CASSILAGGDTQYF. The CDR3 DNA reads TGTGCCAGTAGTATTCTGGCGGGTGGAGATACGCAGTATTTT.